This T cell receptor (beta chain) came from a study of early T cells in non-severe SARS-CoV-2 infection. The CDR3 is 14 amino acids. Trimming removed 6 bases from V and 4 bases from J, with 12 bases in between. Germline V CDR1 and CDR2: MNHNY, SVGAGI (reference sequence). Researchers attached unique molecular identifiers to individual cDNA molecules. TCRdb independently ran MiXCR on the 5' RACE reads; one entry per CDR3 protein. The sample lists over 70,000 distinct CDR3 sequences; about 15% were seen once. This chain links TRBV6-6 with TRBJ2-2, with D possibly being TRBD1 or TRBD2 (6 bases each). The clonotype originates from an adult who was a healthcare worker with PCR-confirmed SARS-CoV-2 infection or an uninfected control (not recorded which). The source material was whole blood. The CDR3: CASRGGPGTGELFF. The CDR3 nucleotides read TGTGCCAGCAGAGGGGGGCCGGGCACCGGGGAGCTGTTTTTT.